Sequencing of this TCR beta chain was carried out in a study of graft-versus-host responses after intestinal transplantation. Across the study: Multivisceral, liver-intestinal, or isolated intestinal grafts went to recipients. Tacrolimus and steroids were given for around 3 years to all recipients after anti-thymocyte globulin induction.

Concerning this clone itself: Its antigen is undetermined.

Germline V gives CDR1 MGHRA, CDR2 YSYEKL. Losses at the gene ends were 3 bases for V and 4 bases for J; bases not matched to a gene: 18. The CDR3 has 20 amino acids. Regarding the study as a whole: The marrow of recipients harbored GvH clones, and ileum or blood showed some of them first. Declines in HvG clones occurring early post-transplant were associated with peak circulating GvH clone levels.

Using immunoSEQ multiplex PCR, the repertoire was profiled, and TCRdb retains in-frame clones only, with some absent. The sample lists around 49,000 clones, roughly 90% occurring once. Here the sequenced sample was unstimulated CD4+ T cells sorted from spleen or lymph node cells, taken before transplant. This receptor was obtained from a human donor who was the organ donor for an intestinal transplant. This sequence joins TRBV4-1 and TRBJ2-1; TRBD2 matches 10 bases. CDR3 amino acids: CASSQDWASGGPTWYNEQFF. The CDR3 DNA follows: TGCGCCAGCAGCCAGGATTGGGCTAGCGGGGGACCGACGTGGTACAATGAGCAGTTCTTC.